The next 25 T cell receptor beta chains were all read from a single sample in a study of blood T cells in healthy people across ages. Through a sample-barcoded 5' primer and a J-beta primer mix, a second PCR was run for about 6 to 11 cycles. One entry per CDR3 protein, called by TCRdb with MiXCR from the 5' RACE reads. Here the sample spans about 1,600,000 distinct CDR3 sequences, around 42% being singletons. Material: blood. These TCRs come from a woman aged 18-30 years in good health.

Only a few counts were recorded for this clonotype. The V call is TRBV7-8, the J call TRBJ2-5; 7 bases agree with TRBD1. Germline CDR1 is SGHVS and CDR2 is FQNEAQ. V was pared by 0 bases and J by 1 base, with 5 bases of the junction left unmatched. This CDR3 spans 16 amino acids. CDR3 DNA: TGTGCCAGCAGCTTAGCAGGGGGCGGAAGCCAAGAGACCCAGTACTTC. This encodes CASSLAGGGSQETQYF. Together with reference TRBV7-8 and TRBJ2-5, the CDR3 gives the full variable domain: GAGVSQSPRYKVAKRGQDVALRCDPISGHVSLFWYQQALGQGPEFLTYFQNEAQLDKSGLPSDRFFAERPEGSVSTLKIQRTQQEDSAVYLCASSLAGGGSQETQYFGPGTRLLVL.

CDR3: CAISDQDYGYTF. CDR3 in DNA: TGTGCCATCAGTGATCAGGACTATGGCTACACCTTC. The chain employs TRBV10-3 and TRBJ1-2; the D is unclear. The CDR3 extends over 12 amino acids. Germline V gene lookup returns CDR1 ENHRY and CDR2 SYGVKD. V lost 3 bases, J lost 3 bases, and 5 bases lay in between.

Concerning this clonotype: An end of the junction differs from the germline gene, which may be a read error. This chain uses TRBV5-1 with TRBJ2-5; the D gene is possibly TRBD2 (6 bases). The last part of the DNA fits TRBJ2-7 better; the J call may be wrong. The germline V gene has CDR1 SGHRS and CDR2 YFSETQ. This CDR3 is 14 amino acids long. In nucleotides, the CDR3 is TGCGTCAGCAGCTTGGGACTTAGTTCAGACGAGCAGTACTTC. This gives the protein CVSSLGLSSDEQYF.

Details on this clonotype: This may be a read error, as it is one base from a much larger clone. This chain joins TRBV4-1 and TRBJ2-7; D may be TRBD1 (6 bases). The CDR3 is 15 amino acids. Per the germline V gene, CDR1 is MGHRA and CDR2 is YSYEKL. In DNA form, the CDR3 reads TGCGCCAGCAGCCAAGATCGAACAGGGATCTACGAGCGGTACTTC. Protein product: CASSQDRTGIYERYF.

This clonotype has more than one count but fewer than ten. Written as DNA, the CDR3 is TGCGCCAGCAGCTTCCAACCCCGGGACACCGGAAATACCTACGAGCAGTACTTC. Protein: CASSFQPRDTGNTYEQYF. The chain has TRBV4-1 and TRBJ2-7, with D perhaps matching TRBD1 (6 bases). There are 18 residues in the CDR3. Germline CDR1 reads MGHRA; CDR2 reads YSYEKL. V was clipped by 5 bases and J by 2 bases, with 25 bases between them.

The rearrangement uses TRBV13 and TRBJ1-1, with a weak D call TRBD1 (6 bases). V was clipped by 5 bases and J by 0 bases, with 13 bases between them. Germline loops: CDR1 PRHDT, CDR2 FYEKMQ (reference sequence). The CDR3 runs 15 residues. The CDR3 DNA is TGTGCCAGCAGCGAACAGGGATTGGTGAACACTGAAGCTTTCTTT. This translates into CASSEQGLVNTEAFF.

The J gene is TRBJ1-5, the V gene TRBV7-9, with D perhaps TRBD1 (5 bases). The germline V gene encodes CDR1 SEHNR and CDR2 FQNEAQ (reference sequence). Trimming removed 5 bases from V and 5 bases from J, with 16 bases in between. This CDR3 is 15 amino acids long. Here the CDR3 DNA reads TGTGCCAGCAGCCCGGGGACGGGACTCTATCAGCCCCAGCATTTT. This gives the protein CASSPGTGLYQPQHF.

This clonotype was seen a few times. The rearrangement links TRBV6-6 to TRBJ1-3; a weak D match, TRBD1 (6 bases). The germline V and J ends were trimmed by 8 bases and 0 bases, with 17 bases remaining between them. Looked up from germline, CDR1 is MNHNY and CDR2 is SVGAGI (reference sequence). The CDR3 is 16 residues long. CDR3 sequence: CASQFEDSLSGNTIYF. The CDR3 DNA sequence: TGTGCCAGCCAATTTGAGGACAGTCTCTCTGGAAACACCATATATTTT.

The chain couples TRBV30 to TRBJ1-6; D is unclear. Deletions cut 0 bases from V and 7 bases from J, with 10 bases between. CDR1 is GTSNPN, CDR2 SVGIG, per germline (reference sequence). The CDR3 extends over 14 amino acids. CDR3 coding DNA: TGTGCCTGGAGTGTAGGAGTATCAAATTCACCCCTCCACTTT. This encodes CAWSVGVSNSPLHF.

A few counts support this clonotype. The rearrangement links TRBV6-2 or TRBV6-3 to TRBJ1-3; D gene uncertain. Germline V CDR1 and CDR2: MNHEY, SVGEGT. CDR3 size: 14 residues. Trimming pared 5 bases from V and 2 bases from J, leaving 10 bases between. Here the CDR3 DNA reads TGTGCCAGCAGTCCGGGAAGGCCTGGAAACACCATATATTTT. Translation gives CASSPGRPGNTIYF.

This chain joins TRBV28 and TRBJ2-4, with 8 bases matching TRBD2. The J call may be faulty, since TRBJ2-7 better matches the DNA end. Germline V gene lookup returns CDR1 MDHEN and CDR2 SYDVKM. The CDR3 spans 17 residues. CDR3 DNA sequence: TGTGCCAGCAGTGCCAGTGTTGGGAGGCGGGGGGATAACGAGCAGTACTTC. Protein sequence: CASSASVGRRGDNEQYF.

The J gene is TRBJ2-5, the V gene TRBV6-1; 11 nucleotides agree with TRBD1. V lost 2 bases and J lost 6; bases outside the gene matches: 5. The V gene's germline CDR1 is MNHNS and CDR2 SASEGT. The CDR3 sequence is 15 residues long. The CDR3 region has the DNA TGTGCCAGCAGTGAACTCGGACAGGGGGCGCAGACCCAGTACTTC. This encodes CASSELGQGAQTQYF.

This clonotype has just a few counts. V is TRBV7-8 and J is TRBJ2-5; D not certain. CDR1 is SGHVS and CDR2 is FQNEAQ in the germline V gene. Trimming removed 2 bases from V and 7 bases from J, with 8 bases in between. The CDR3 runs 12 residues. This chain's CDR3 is CASSLPPGTQYF. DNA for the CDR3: TGTGCCAGCAGCTTACCCCCCGGGACCCAGTACTTC.

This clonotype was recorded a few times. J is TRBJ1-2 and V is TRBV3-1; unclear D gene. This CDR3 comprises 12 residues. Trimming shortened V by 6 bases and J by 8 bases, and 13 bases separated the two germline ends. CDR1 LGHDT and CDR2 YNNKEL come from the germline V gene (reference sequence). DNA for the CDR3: TGTGCCAGCAGGCATGCGATGAGCGGCTACACCTTC. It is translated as CASRHAMSGYTF.

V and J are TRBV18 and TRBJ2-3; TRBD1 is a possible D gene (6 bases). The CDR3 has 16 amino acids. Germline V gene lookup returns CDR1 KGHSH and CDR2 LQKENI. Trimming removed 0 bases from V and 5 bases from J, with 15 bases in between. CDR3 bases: TGTGCCAGCTCACCACCGCGGACTCTAGGGGGAGATACGCAGTATTTT. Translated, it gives CASSPPRTLGGDTQYF.

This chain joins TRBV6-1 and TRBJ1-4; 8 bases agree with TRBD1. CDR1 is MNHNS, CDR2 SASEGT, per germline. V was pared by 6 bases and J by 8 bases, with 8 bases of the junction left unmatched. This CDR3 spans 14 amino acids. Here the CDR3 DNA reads TGTGCCAGCAGGAAACAGGGGGGCTTGGAAAAACTGTTTTTT. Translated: CASRKQGGLEKLFF.

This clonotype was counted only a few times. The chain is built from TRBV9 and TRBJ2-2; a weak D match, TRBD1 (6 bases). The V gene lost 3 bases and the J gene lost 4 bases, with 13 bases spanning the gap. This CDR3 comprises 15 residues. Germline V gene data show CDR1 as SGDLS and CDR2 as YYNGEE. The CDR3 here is CASSAQSRGTGELFF. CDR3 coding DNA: TGTGCCAGCAGCGCGCAATCCAGGGGCACCGGGGAGCTGTTTTTT.

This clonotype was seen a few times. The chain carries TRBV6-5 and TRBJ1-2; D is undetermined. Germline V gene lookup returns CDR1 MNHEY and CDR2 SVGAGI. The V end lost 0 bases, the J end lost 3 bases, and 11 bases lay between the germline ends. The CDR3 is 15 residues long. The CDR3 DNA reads TGTGCCAGCAGTTACTCCGGGTTTATTGACTATGGCTACACCTTC. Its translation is CASSYSGFIDYGYTF.

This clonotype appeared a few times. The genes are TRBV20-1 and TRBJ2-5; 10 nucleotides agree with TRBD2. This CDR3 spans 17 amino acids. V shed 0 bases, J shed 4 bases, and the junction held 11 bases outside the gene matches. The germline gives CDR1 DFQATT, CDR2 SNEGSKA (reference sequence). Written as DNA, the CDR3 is TGCAGTGCTAGAGATTTAGGAGCTAGCGGGAGCACAGAGACCCAGTACTTC. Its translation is CSARDLGASGSTETQYF.

The CDR3 region is CASSQARNTDTQYF. The CDR3 region has the DNA TGTGCCAGCAGCCAAGCCCGCAACACGGATACGCAGTATTTT. The rearrangement links TRBV4-2 to TRBJ2-3; D remains unclear. CDR3 length: 14 amino acids. Germline lookup yields CDR1 LGHNA and CDR2 YNFKEQ. Trimming cost V 1 base and J 6 bases, with 11 bases left between them.

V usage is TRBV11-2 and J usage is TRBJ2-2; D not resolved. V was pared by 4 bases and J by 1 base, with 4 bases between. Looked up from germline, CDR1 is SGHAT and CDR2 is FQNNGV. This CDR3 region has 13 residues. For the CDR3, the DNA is TGTGCCAGCAGCTGGGGGAACACCGGGGAGCTGTTTTTT. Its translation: CASSWGNTGELFF.

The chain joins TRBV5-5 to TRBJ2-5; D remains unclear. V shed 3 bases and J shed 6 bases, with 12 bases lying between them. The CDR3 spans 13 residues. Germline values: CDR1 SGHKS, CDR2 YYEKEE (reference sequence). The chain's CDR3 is CASSCGPQKTQYF. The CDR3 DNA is TGTGCCAGCAGCTGCGGACCACAGAAGACCCAGTACTTC.

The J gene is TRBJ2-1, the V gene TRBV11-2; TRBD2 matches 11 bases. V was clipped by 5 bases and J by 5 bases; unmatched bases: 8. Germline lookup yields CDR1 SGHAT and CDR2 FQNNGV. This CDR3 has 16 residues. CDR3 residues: CASSPRGSGRDNEQFF. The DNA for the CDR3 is TGTGCCAGCAGCCCACGAGGTAGCGGGAGGGACAATGAGCAGTTCTTC.

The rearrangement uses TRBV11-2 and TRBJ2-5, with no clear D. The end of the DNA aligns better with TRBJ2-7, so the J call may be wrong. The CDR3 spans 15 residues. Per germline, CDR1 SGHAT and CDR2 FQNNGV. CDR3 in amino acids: CASIGSSRTYYEQYF. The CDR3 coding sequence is TGTGCCAGCATCGGATCCTCTCGGACCTACTACGAGCAGTACTTC.

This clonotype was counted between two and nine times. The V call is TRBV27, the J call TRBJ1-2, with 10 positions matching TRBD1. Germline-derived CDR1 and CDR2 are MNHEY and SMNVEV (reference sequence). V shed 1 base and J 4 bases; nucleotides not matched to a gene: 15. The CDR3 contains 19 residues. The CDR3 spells CASSLWGSDRGHGGYGYTF. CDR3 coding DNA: TGTGCCAGCAGTTTATGGGGGTCTGACAGGGGGCACGGAGGCTATGGCTACACCTTC.